The 26 T cell receptor beta chains below were found in one sample sequenced in a study of T cell responses to AZD1222 COVID-19 vaccine. Only in-frame clones appear in the TCRdb table, and some are missing; sequencing was by immunoSEQ multiplex PCR. Of about 150,000 clones in the sample, approximately 90% are singletons; the top ten hold less than 1.5%. This specimen consisted of peripheral blood, obtained 28 days after the second AZD1222 dose. These receptor sequences come from an adult who received the AZD1222 COVID-19 vaccine.

The chain uses TRBV3-1 (or the pseudogene TRBV3-2) and TRBJ2-5; 7 nucleotides line up with TRBD1. Trimming took 4 bases from V and 3 from J; bases not matched to a gene: 5. This CDR3 region has 14 residues. The germline V gene has CDR1 LGHDT and CDR2 YNNKEL (reference sequence). This chain's CDR3 is CASSLTGSEETQYF. CDR3 in DNA: TGTGCCAGCAGCCTGACAGGGAGTGAAGAGACCCAGTACTTC.

The V gene is TRBV7-6, the J gene TRBJ2-1; D is ambiguous. V was shortened by 5 bases and J by 6 bases, with 14 bases between the two germline ends. Germline CDR1 and CDR2: SGHVS and FNYEAQ. This CDR3 is 14 amino acids long. The CDR3 sequence is CASSNVFPANEQFF. The CDR3 nucleotides read TGTGCCAGCAGCAATGTATTCCCTGCCAATGAGCAGTTCTTC.

The J gene is TRBJ1-5, the V gene TRBV27; TRBD1 agrees at 7 bases. The germline V gene encodes CDR1 MNHEY and CDR2 SMNVEV (reference sequence). The CDR3 runs to 17 residues. Trimming cost V 2 bases and J 7 bases; bases outside gene matches: 14. For the CDR3, the DNA is TGTGCCAGCAGTTTACTGGGACAGAGCCCAGTATGGCAGCCCCAGCATTTT. Translated, it gives CASSLLGQSPVWQPQHF.

This clone was detected only once. This rearrangement joins TRBV9 to TRBJ1-6; D remains ambiguous. The CDR3 contains 16 residues. Trimming shortened V by 4 bases and J by 8 bases, and 19 bases separated the two germline ends. In germline, CDR1 is SGDLS, CDR2 YYNGEE. For the CDR3, the DNA is TGTGCCAGCAGCTCCGACCTTCGAGGAAGTGATTCACCCCTCCACTTT. It encodes CASSSDLRGSDSPLHF.

The V gene is TRBV5-4, the J gene TRBJ1-1; D not certain. With 4 bases removed from V and 1 base from J, the gap between germline ends came to 14 bases. The CDR3 is 15 residues long. Germline V CDR1 and CDR2: SGHNT, YYREEE (reference sequence). The CDR3, as DNA: TGTGCCAGCAGCCGCAGAGACACGGGGAACACTGAAGCTTTCTTT. This encodes CASSRRDTGNTEAFF.

V and J are TRBV12-5 and TRBJ2-7; possibly TRBD2 for D (5 bases). V gave up 0 bases and J gave up 4 bases, with 16 bases separating them. CDR3 length equals 16 residues. Germline CDR1 LGHNT, CDR2 FRNRAP. CDR3 residues: CASGLVQRQVGYEQYF. The CDR3 DNA sequence: TGTGCTAGTGGTTTGGTACAGCGGCAGGTTGGGTACGAGCAGTACTTC.

The gene calls are TRBV5-1 and TRBJ1-2; D is possibly TRBD1 (5 bases). The CDR3 consists of 14 residues. Trimming cost V 5 bases and J 2 bases, with 13 bases left between them. Germline V gene data show CDR1 as SGHRS and CDR2 as YFSETQ. CDR3 residues: CASSVGGFNYGYTF. The CDR3 DNA reads as TGCGCCAGCAGTGTTGGGGGGTTCAACTATGGCTACACCTTC.

The J gene is TRBJ2-2, the V gene TRBV19; tentative D call: TRBD1 (5 bases). Germline CDR1 is LNHDA and CDR2 is SQIVND (reference sequence). V was trimmed by 3 bases and J by 0 bases, leaving 11 bases between them. The CDR3 spans 16 residues. For the CDR3, the DNA is TGTGCCAGTAGTATCATTCAGGGTTCGAACACCGGGGAGCTGTTTTTT. The encoded protein is CASSIIQGSNTGELFF.

Only one count was recorded for this clone. This rearrangement joins TRBV7-2 to TRBJ1-1; TRBD1 matches 7 bases. The CDR3 runs 15 residues. Trimming cost V 6 bases and J 1 base; bases outside gene matches: 8. Germline loops: CDR1 SGHTA, CDR2 FQGNSA. The CDR3 nucleotides read TGTGCCAGCAGTCAGTACGGGACAGCGAACACTGAAGCTTTCTTT. Encoded protein: CASSQYGTANTEAFF.

The V gene is TRBV29-1, the J gene TRBJ2-3; possibly TRBD1 for D (5 bases). CDR1 and CDR2 from the germline V gene are SQVTM and ANQGSEA. Trimming left V 2 bases short and J 2 bases short, with 14 bases between. This CDR3 spans 15 amino acids. CDR3: CSVESAGSITDTQYF. CDR3 bases: TGCAGCGTTGAATCGGCAGGGTCGATCACAGATACGCAGTATTTT.

The chain combines TRBV9 with TRBJ2-3; perhaps TRBD1 as D (5 bases). Per germline, CDR1 SGDLS and CDR2 YYNGEE. There are 14 residues in the CDR3. Trimming took off 3 bases at V and 4 bases at J, with 12 bases between the two ends. CDR3 protein: CASSGIGVPDTQYF. The CDR3 coding sequence is TGTGCCAGCAGCGGGATAGGGGTCCCAGATACGCAGTATTTT.

This chain joins TRBV10-1 and TRBJ2-3; D not resolved. The length of the CDR3 is 15 residues. V was pared by 0 bases and J by 2 bases, with 9 bases between. Germline-derived CDR1 and CDR2 are WNHNN and SYGVQD (reference sequence). The CDR3 nucleotides are TGCGCCAGCAGTGAGTCCAGGATACTCACAGATACGCAGTATTTT. Its translation: CASSESRILTDTQYF.

The rearrangement links TRBV14 to TRBJ2-2, with a tentative D call TRBD1 (5 bases). V shed 4 bases and J shed 5 bases, with 17 bases lying between them. The CDR3 is 16 amino acids. Germline CDR1 and CDR2: SGHDN and FVKESK. The CDR3 spells CASSPMKTVRTGELFF. CDR3 nucleotide sequence: TGTGCCAGCAGCCCCATGAAGACAGTGAGGACCGGGGAGCTGTTTTTT.

This chain joins TRBV5-8 and TRBJ1-2; D gene uncertain. Germline V lookup: CDR1 SGHTS, CDR2 YDEGEE. This CDR3 contains 15 residues. With 0 bases removed from V and 0 bases from J, the gap between germline ends came to 9 bases. The CDR3 DNA sequence: TGTGCCAGCAGCTTGGCAGCACATCCTAACTATGGCTACACCTTC. Its protein product is CASSLAAHPNYGYTF. The full variable domain, in which reference TRBV5-8 and TRBJ1-2 provide the parts outside the CDR3, is EAGVTQSPTHLIKTRGQQATLRCSPISGHTSVYWYQQALGLGLQFLLWYDEGEERNRGNFPPRFSGRQFPNYSSELNVNALELEDSALYLCASSLAAHPNYGYTFGSGTRLTVV.

As regards this clone: The same CDR3 can be traced to other DNA sequences in this sample. The rearrangement links TRBV9 to TRBJ1-1; D gene uncertain. The CDR3 has 13 amino acids. Trimming stripped 2 bases from V and 0 bases from J, with 5 bases between. CDR1 SGDLS and CDR2 YYNGEE come from the germline V gene. DNA for the CDR3: TGTGCCAGCAGCGTTAGTCTGAACACTGAAGCTTTCTTT. Translation: CASSVSLNTEAFF.

This clone has just a few counts. This chain joins TRBV7-2 and TRBJ2-1; 10 bases line up with TRBD2. The V segment lost 5 bases and the J segment 7 bases; nucleotides outside the gene matches: 8. CDR3 size: 15 residues. The germline gives CDR1 SGHTA, CDR2 FQGNSA. In DNA, the CDR3 is TGTGCCAGCAGCATTAGAGCGGGAGGGACGAATGAGCAGTTCTTC. It is translated as CASSIRAGGTNEQFF.

This clone came up once. The chain recombines TRBV28 with TRBJ1-5; TRBD1 aligns across 9 bases. This CDR3 has 17 residues. The J segment lost 3 bases and the V segment lost 5 bases, leaving 11 bases of the junction unmatched. The V gene's germline CDR1 is MDHEN and CDR2 SYDVKM. DNA for the CDR3: TGTGCCAGCAGTGGGATAACAGGGGGCGCGAACAATCAGCCCCAGCATTTT. It is translated as CASSGITGGANNQPQHF.

This chain links TRBV5-5 with TRBJ1-5; TRBD1 matches at 7 bases. CDR1 SGHKS and CDR2 YYEKEE come from the germline V gene (reference sequence). The V gene end was trimmed by 4 bases and the J gene end by 11 bases; junction bases not matched to a gene: 15. The CDR3 is 15 amino acids. CDR3 bases: TGTGCCAGCAGCCTACACCACGACAGGGCAGGGTCCCAGCATTTT. Its translation: CASSLHHDRAGSQHF.

This clone was seen just once. V gene TRBV14 combines with J gene TRBJ1-3, with 7 bases lining up with TRBD1. The CDR3 sequence is 15 residues long. Germline CDR1 reads SGHDN; CDR2 reads FVKESK. V lost 4 bases to trimming and J lost 4 bases; unmatched junction nucleotides: 7. CDR3 loop: CASSPRQGGGNTIYF. CDR3 coding DNA: TGTGCCAGCAGCCCCAGACAGGGAGGCGGAAACACCATATATTTT.

V usage is TRBV6-4 and J usage is TRBJ1-4, with TRBD1 as a possible D gene (5 bases). Trimming removed 4 bases from V and 7 bases from J, with 7 bases in between. Per germline, CDR1 MRHNA and CDR2 SNTAGT. The CDR3 has 12 amino acids. The DNA for the CDR3 is TGTGCCAGCAGTGGGGACGGTGAAAAACTGTTTTTT. Protein product: CASSGDGEKLFF.

The chain links TRBV21-1 to TRBJ2-4; the tabulated D call, TRBD2, remains unverified against the DNA. TRBV21-1 is termed a pseudogene. The CDR3 is made up of 13 amino acids. CDR3 region: CASKRDDKNIQYF. The CDR3 DNA reads as TGTGCCAGCAAGCGGGACGATAAAAACATTCAGTACTTC.

J is TRBJ1-1 and V is TRBV11-2; 8 bases line up with TRBD1. CDR3 length: 18 amino acids. After removal of 5 bases from V and 1 base from J, the junction contained 15 bases not matched to a gene. Germline values: CDR1 SGHAT, CDR2 FQNNGV. The CDR3 is CASSPWTGPGGKNTEAFF. The CDR3 nucleotides read TGTGCCAGCAGCCCCTGGACAGGGCCGGGCGGGAAGAACACTGAAGCTTTCTTT.

Details on this clone: At one end the junction does not follow the germline gene, possibly because of a read error. The V gene is TRBV2, the J gene TRBJ2-5; the match to TRBD1 covers 8 bases. Germline V gives CDR1 SNHLY, CDR2 FYNNEI. There are 15 residues in the CDR3. The CDR3 nucleotides are TGTGCCAGCACTGAACTCAGGGGGCTGAGGGAGACCCAGTACTTC. Protein: CASTELRGLRETQYF. Based on the CDR3 plus reference TRBV2 and TRBJ2-5, the full variable domain is EPEVTQTPSHQVTQMGQEVILRCVPISNHLYFYWYRQILGQKVEFLVSFYNNEISEKSEIFDDQFSVERPDGSNFTLKIRSTKLEDSAMYFCASTELRGLRETQYFGPGTRLLVL.

The genes are TRBV7-2 and TRBJ2-1; D assignment may be TRBD1 or TRBD2 (6 bases each). Trimming removed 5 bases at V and 4 bases at J, with 18 bases between. Per germline, CDR1 SGHTA and CDR2 FQGNSA. This CDR3 is 16 amino acids long. This CDR3 is CASSRLRGGRYNEQFF. The CDR3 DNA reads as TGTGCCAGCAGCCGCCTCAGAGGGGGGCGGTACAATGAGCAGTTCTTC. The variable domain in full, completed from reference TRBV7-2 and TRBJ2-1, reads GAGVSQSPSNKVTEKGKDVELRCDPISGHTALYWYRQSLGQGLEFLIYFQGNSAPDKSGLPSDRFSAERTGGSVSTLTIQRTQQEDSAVYLCASSRLRGGRYNEQFFGPGTRLTVL.

The V and J genes are TRBV14 and TRBJ2-7; 8 nucleotides line up with TRBD1. CDR3 length equals 17 residues. Germline CDR1 and CDR2: SGHDN and FVKESK. V lost 0 bases to trimming and J lost 0 bases; unmatched junction nucleotides: 7. For the CDR3, the DNA is TGTGCCAGCAGCCAAGATGCCGGGACAGGCTACTCCTACGAGCAGTACTTC. Protein product: CASSQDAGTGYSYEQYF.

The chain couples TRBV29-1 to TRBJ1-2, with D possibly being TRBD1 (5 bases). V lost 6 bases and J 10 bases, leaving 15 bases between the germline ends. CDR1 is SQVTM, CDR2 ANQGSEA, per germline. The CDR3 length is 11 residues. This chain's CDR3 is CSVAVQGLYTF. DNA for the CDR3: TGCAGCGTCGCAGTTCAGGGCCTCTACACCTTC.